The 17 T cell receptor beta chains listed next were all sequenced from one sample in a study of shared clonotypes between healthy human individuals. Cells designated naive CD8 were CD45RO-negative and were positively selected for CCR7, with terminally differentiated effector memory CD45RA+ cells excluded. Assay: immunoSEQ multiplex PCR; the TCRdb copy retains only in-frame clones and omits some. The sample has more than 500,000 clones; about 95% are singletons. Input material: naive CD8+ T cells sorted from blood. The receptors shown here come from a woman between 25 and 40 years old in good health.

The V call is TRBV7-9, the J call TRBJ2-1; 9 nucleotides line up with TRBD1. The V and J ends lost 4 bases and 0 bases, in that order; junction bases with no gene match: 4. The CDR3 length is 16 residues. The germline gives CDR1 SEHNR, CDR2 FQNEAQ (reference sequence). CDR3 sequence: CASSSTGGPSYNEQFF. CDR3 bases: TGTGCCAGCAGCTCAACAGGGGGCCCCTCCTACAATGAGCAGTTCTTC.

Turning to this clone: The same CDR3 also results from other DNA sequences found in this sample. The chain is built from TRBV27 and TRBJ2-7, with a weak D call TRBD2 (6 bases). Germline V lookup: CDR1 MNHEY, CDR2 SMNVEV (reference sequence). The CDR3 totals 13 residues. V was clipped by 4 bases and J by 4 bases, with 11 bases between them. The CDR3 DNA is TGTGCCAGCAGTTCCGGGAGTCCGTACGAGCAGTACTTC. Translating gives CASSSGSPYEQYF.

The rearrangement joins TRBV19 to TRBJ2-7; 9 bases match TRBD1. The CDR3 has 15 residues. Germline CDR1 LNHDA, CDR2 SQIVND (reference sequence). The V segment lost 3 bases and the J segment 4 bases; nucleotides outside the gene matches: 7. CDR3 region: CASSISGQGLYEQYF. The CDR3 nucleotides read TGTGCCAGTAGTATCTCGGGACAGGGATTGTACGAGCAGTACTTC. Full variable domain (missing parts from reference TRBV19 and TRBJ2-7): DGGITQSPKYLFRKEGQNVTLSCEQNLNHDAMYWYRQDPGQGLRLIYYSQIVNDFQKGDIAEGYSVSREKKESFPLTVTSAQKNPTAFYLCASSISGQGLYEQYFGPGTRLTVT.

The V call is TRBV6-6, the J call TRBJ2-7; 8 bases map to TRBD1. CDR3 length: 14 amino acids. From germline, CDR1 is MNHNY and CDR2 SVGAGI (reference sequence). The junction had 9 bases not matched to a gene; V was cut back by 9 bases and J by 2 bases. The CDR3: CASFGQGYPYEQYF. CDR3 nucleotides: TGTGCCAGTTTCGGACAGGGTTACCCCTACGAGCAGTACTTC.

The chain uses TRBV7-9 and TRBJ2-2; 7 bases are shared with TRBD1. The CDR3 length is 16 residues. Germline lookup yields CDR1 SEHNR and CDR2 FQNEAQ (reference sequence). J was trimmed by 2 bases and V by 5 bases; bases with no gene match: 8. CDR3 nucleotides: TGTGCCAGCAGCGAAGCCGGGACAGCAAACACCGGGGAGCTGTTTTTT. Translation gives CASSEAGTANTGELFF.

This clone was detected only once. Written as DNA, the CDR3 is TGTGCCATAGCTAGAACCGCGAACACCGGGGAGCTGTTTTTT. Translating it yields CAIARTANTGELFF. This chain links TRBV7-9 with TRBJ2-2; D unclear. This CDR3 comprises 14 residues. CDR1 is SEHNR, CDR2 FQNEAQ, per germline (reference sequence). Trimming stripped 10 bases from V and 0 bases from J, with 12 bases between.

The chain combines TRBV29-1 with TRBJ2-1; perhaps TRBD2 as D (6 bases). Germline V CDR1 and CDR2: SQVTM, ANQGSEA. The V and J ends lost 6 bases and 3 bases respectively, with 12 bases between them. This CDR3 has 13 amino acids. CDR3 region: CSVRDSNYNEQFF. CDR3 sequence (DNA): TGCAGCGTGCGGGACTCGAACTACAATGAGCAGTTCTTC.

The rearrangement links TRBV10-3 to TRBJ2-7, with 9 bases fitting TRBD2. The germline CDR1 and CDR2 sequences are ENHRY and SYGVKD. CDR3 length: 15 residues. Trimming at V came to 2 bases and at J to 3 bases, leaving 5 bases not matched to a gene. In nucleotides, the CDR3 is TGTGCCATCAGTGAGCCGACTAGCGGCCACTACGAGCAGTACTTC. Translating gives CAISEPTSGHYEQYF.

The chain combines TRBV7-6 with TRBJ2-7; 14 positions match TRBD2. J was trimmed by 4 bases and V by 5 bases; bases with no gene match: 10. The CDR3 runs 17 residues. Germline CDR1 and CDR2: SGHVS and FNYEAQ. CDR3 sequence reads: CASSQGTSGSEWYEQYF. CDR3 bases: TGTGCCAGCAGCCAAGGGACTAGCGGGAGTGAGTGGTACGAGCAGTACTTC.

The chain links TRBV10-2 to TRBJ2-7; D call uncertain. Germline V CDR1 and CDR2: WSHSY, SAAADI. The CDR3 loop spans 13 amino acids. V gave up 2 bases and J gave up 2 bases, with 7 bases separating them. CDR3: CASSEVITYEQYF. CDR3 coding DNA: TGCGCCAGCAGTGAGGTGATTACCTACGAGCAGTACTTC.

CDR3 coding DNA: TGTGCCAGCATCCCCTCGGACAGCCAAGAGACCCAGTACTTC. Translation gives CASIPSDSQETQYF. V gene TRBV28 combines with J gene TRBJ2-5; weak D call: TRBD1 (6 bases). The CDR3 length is 14 residues. CDR1 MDHEN and CDR2 SYDVKM come from the germline V gene. V was pared by 7 bases and J by 1 base, with 13 bases between.

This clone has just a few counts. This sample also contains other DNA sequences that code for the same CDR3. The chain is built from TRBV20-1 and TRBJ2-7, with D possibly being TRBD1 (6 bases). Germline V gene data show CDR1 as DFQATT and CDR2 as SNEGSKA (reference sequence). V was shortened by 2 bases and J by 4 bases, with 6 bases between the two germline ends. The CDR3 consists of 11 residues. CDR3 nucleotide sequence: TGCAGTGCTAGACAGGGGTACGAGCAGTACTTC. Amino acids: CSARQGYEQYF.

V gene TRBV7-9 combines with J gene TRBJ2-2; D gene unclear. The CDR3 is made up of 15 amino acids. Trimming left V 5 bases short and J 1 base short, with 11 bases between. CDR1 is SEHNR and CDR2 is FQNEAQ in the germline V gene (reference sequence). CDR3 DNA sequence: TGTGCCAGCAGCCAATTACCGCAGAACACCGGGGAGCTGTTTTTT. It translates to CASSQLPQNTGELFF.

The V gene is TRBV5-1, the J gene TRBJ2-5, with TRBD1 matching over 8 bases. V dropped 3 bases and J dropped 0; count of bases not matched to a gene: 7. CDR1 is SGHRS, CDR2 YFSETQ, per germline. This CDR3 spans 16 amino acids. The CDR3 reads CASSYPGQEYQETQYF. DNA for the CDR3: TGCGCCAGCAGCTACCCGGGACAGGAGTACCAAGAGACCCAGTACTTC.

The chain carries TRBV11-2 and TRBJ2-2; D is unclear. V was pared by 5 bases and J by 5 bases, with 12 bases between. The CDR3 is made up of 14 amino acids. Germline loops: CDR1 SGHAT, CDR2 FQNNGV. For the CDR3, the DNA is TGTGCCAGCAGCACTCCGTCAGTGACCGGGGAGCTGTTTTTT. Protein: CASSTPSVTGELFF.

The CDR3 nucleotides read TGTGCCAGCAGCCCGGGACACAAAGAGACCCAGTACTTC. Translation: CASSPGHKETQYF. The rearrangement uses TRBV7-9 and TRBJ2-5, with a possible D match to TRBD1 (6 bases). With 5 bases removed from V and 3 bases from J, the gap between germline ends came to 10 bases. CDR3 length: 13 amino acids. In germline, CDR1 is SEHNR, CDR2 FQNEAQ (reference sequence).

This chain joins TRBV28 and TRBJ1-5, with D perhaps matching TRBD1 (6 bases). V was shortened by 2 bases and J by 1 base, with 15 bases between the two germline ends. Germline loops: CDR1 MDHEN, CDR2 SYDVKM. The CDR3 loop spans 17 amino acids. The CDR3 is CASSLPRGGKSNQPQHF. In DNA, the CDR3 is TGTGCCAGCAGTTTACCGAGGGGGGGGAAAAGCAATCAGCCCCAGCATTTT.